Below are 12 T cell receptor beta chains sequenced from a single sample in a study of immune evolution from preneoplasia to lung adenocarcinoma (TCRdb year 2021). Receptor amplification or capture employed the immunoSEQ multiplex PCR assay. TCRdb took this table from immuneACCESS and kept in-frame rearrangements with V and J called. Such tables lack part of the clones; where checked against another copy, unresolved V genes explain under half of the gap, and the rest is unexplained. This sample has some 15,000 clones in its table, and approximately 81% of those were observed once. The top ten constitute approximately 4.5% of the sample. Material: FFPE minimally invasive lung adenocarcinoma tissue. The sample's cell subset or site label is to be understood as: micro-invasive lung adenocarcinoma (MIA). These receptor sequences come from a person between 65 and 79 years old with lung adenocarcinoma.

The chain couples TRBV5-1 to TRBJ2-4, with 7 bases lining up with TRBD2. Trimming took 0 bases from V and 3 from J; bases not matched to a gene: 6. The CDR3 extends over 16 amino acids. Germline loops: CDR1 SGHRS, CDR2 YFSETQ. DNA for the CDR3: TGCGCCAGCAGCTTGGAGGGCGGGGGTGACAAAAACATTCAGTACTTC. Its protein is CASSLEGGGDKNIQYF.

The genes are TRBV18 and TRBJ1-5; D not resolved. Germline V gene data show CDR1 as KGHSH and CDR2 as LQKENI. This CDR3 spans 14 amino acids. Trimming left V 1 base short and J 5 bases short, with 9 bases between. CDR3 protein: CASSPQGRDQPQHF. The CDR3 region has the DNA TGTGCCAGCTCACCACAGGGAAGAGATCAGCCCCAGCATTTT.

The chain couples TRBV20-1 to TRBJ1-4; D perhaps matches TRBD1 (5 bases). The CDR3 has 11 amino acids. Germline V CDR1 and CDR2: DFQATT, SNEGSKA (reference sequence). Trimming removed 6 bases at V and 8 bases at J, with 10 bases between. The CDR3 DNA follows: TGCAGTGCCAGTGGGACGGAAAAACTGTTTTTT. Its translation is CSASGTEKLFF.

This clone was counted between two and nine times. This chain uses TRBV7-3 with TRBJ1-1, with no clear D. V dropped 4 bases and J dropped 8 bases, with 14 bases sitting between them. The CDR3 sequence is 13 residues long. Germline CDR1 SGHTA, CDR2 FQGTGA. CDR3 sequence: CASSSGFVGEAFF. CDR3 sequence (DNA): TGTGCCAGCAGCTCTGGTTTTGTGGGAGAAGCTTTCTTT.

V usage is TRBV11-2 and J usage is TRBJ2-7, with TRBD1 matching 7 bases. Germline trimming cut 1 base from V and 2 bases from J; bases unmatched to any gene: 2. This CDR3 is built from 14 residues. The germline CDR1 and CDR2 sequences are SGHAT and FQNNGV. CDR3 sequence reads: CASSLAQGTYEQYF. CDR3 DNA: TGTGCCAGCAGCTTAGCACAGGGGACCTACGAGCAGTACTTC.

As DNA, the CDR3 is TGTGCCAGCAGCTTAGATAAGGCTTTCTTT. Residues: CASSLDKAFF. This chain connects TRBV11-2 to TRBJ1-1; no reliable D call. Germline V gene lookup returns CDR1 SGHAT and CDR2 FQNNGV. The CDR3 is made up of 10 amino acids. Trimming stripped 0 bases from V and 11 bases from J, with 4 bases between.

This rearrangement joins TRBV28 to TRBJ1-5; possibly TRBD1 for D (6 bases). The CDR3 has 15 amino acids. Per germline, CDR1 MDHEN and CDR2 SYDVKM. V shed 7 bases and J shed 4 bases, with 17 bases lying between them. The CDR3 bases are TGTGCCAGCATCTCCTGGGGACAAGGGAATCAGCCCCAGCATTTT. Its protein product is CASISWGQGNQPQHF.

V gene TRBV7-9 combines with J gene TRBJ2-7; the D gene is possibly TRBD2 (5 bases). CDR1 and CDR2 from the germline V gene are SEHNR and FQNEAQ (reference sequence). Trimming shortened V by 1 base and J by 2 bases, and 12 bases separated the two germline ends. The CDR3 is 15 amino acids. CDR3 coding DNA: TGTGCCAGCAGCTTAGACGCGGGTCAGACCTACGAGCAGTACTTC. Translating gives CASSLDAGQTYEQYF.

This chain joins TRBV6-5 and TRBJ1-2, with a weak D call TRBD1 (5 bases). The CDR3 extends over 13 amino acids. Trimming removed 5 bases at V and 2 bases at J, with 9 bases between. Germline V lookup: CDR1 MNHEY, CDR2 SVGAGI. The CDR3 region is CASSQQENYGYTF. The CDR3 DNA is TGTGCCAGCAGTCAACAGGAGAACTATGGCTACACCTTC.

This clone was seen only a few times. The rearrangement links TRBV6-5 to TRBJ1-6; 10 nucleotides line up with TRBD1. There are 15 residues in the CDR3. From germline, CDR1 is MNHEY and CDR2 SVGAGI. The J segment lost 10 bases and the V segment lost 4 bases, leaving 7 bases of the junction unmatched. CDR3 coding DNA: TGTGCCAGCAGTTCCGGGGGGACAGGGGAATCACCCCTCCACTTT. Protein sequence: CASSSGGTGESPLHF.

The chain uses TRBV21-1 and TRBJ2-5; the DNA was not compared with TRBD1, the D call given in the table. TRBV21-1 is annotated as a pseudogene. The CDR3 has 14 residues. The CDR3 sequence: CASSDPRDRGGQYF. Written as DNA, the CDR3 is TGTGCCAGCAGCGATCCCCGGGACAGAGGTGGCCAGTACTTC.

This clone has a single count. The chain combines TRBV9 with TRBJ2-3, with 9 nucleotides matching TRBD1. J lost 0 bases, V lost 0 bases, and 11 bases had no gene match. From germline, CDR1 is SGDLS and CDR2 YYNGEE. The CDR3 has 19 residues. CDR3 DNA sequence: TGTGCCAGCAGCGTAGAACAGGGGGCAACTGGAGCTAGCACAGATACGCAGTATTTT. Amino acid sequence: CASSVEQGATGASTDTQYF.